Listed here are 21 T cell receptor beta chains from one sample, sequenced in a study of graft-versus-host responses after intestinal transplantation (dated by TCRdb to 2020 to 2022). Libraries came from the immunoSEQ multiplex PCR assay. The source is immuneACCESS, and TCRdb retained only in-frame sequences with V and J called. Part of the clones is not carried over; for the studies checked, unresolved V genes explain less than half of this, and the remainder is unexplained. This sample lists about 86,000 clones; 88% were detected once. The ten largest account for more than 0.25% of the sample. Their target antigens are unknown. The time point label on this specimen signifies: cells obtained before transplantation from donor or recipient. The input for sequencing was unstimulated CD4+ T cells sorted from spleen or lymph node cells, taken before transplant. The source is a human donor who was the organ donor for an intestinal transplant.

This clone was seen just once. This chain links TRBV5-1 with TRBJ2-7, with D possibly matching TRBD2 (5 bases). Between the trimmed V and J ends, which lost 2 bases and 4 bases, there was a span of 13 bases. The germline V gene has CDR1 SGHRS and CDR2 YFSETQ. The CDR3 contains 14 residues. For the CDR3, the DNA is TGCGCCAGCAGCTTAGTATACGGAGGTTACGAGCAGTACTTC. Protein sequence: CASSLVYGGYEQYF.

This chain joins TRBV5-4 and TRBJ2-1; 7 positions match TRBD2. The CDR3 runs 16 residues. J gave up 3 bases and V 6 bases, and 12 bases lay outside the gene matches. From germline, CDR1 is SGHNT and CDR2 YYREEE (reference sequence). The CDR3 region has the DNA TGTGCCAGCACCCTAGGGCTAGCGGCCGGCTACAATGAGCAGTTCTTC. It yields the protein CASTLGLAAGYNEQFF.

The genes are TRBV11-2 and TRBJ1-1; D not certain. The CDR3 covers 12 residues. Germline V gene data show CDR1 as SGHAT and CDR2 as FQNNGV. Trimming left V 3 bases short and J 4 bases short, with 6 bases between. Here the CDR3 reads CASSFTSTEAFF. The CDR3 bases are TGTGCCAGCAGCTTTACGAGCACTGAAGCTTTCTTT.

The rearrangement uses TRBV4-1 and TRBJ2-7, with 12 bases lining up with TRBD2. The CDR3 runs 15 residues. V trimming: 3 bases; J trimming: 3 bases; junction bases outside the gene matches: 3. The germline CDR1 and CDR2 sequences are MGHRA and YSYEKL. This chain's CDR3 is CASSHSTSGSYEQYF. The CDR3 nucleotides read TGCGCCAGCAGCCATTCGACTAGCGGGAGCTACGAGCAGTACTTC.

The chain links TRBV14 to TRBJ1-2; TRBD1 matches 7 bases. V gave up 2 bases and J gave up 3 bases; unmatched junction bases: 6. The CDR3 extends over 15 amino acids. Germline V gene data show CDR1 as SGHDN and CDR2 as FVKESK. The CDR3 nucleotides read TGTGCCAGCAGCCAACAGAGAACAGGGGACTATGGCTACACCTTC. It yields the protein CASSQQRTGDYGYTF.

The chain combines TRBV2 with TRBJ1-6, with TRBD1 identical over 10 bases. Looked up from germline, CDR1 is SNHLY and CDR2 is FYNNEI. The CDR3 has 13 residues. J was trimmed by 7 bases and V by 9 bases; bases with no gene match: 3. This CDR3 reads CAREGQGNSPLHF. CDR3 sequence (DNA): TGTGCCAGAGAGGGACAGGGGAATTCACCCCTCCACTTT.

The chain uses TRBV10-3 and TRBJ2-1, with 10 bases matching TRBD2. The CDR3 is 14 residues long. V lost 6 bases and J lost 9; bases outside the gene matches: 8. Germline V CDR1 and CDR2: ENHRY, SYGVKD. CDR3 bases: TGTGCCATCAGAGGACTAGCGGTCGAAGGTGAGCAGTTCTTC. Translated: CAIRGLAVEGEQFF.

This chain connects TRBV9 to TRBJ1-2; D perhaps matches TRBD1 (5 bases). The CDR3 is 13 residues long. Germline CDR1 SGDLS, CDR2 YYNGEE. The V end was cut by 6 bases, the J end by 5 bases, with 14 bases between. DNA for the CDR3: TGTGCCAGCACCTCAGGGAATTGGTATGGCTACACCTTC. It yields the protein CASTSGNWYGYTF.

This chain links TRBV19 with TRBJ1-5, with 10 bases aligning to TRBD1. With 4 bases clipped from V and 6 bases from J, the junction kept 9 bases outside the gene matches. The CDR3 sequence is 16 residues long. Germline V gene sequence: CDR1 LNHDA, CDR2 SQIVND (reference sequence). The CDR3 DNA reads TGTGCCAGTAGTACGTCCGGGACAGGGGTTAGTCAGCCCCAGCATTTT. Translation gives CASSTSGTGVSQPQHF.

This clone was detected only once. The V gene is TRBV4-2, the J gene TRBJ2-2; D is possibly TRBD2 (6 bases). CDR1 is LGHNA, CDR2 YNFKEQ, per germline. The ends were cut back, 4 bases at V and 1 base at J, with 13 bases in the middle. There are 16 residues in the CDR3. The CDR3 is CASSPRGIGNTGELFF. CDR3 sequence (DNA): TGTGCCAGCAGCCCTCGGGGGATCGGGAACACCGGGGAGCTGTTTTTT.

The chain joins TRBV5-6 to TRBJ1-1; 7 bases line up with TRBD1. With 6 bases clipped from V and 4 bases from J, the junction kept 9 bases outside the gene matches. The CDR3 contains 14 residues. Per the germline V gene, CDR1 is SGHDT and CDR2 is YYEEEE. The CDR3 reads CASTLWRGPTEAFF. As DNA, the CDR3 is TGTGCCAGCACCCTGTGGAGGGGGCCCACTGAAGCTTTCTTT.

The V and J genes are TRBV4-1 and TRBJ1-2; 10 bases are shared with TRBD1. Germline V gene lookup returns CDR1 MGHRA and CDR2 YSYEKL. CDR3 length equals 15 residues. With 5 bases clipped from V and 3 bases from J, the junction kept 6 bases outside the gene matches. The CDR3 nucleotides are TGCGCCAGCAGCGTGGGACAGGGGTTTGACTATGGCTACACCTTC. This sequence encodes CASSVGQGFDYGYTF.

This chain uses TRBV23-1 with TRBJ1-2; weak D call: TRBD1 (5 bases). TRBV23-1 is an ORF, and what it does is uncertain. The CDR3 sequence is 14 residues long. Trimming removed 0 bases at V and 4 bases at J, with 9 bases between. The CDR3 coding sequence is TGCGCCAGCAGTCAATCTCAGGGATGCTATGGCTACACCTTC. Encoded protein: CASSQSQGCYGYTF.

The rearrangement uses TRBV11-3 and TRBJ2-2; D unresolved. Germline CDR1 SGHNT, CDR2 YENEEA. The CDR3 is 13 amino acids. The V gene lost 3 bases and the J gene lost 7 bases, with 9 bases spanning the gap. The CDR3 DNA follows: TGTGCCAGCAGCTTTACCACCTACGGGGAGCTGTTTTTT. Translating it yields CASSFTTYGELFF.

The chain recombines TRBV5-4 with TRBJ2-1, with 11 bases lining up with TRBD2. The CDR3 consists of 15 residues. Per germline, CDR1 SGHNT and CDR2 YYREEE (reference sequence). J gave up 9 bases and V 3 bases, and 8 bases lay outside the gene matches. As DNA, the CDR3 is TGTGCCAGCAGCTCTGGACTAGCGGGCCGGGCTGAGCAGTTCTTC. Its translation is CASSSGLAGRAEQFF.

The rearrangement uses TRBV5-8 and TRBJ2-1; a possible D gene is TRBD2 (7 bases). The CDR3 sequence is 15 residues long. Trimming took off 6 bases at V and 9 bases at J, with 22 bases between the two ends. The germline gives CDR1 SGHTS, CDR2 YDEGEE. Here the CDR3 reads CASTTGGALGGEQFF. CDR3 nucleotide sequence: TGTGCCAGCACCACTGGGGGGGCTCTTGGAGGTGAGCAGTTCTTC.

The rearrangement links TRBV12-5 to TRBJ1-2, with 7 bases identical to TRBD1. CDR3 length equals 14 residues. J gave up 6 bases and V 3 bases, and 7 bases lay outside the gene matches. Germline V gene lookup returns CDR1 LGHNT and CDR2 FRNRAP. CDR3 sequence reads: CASGFFRRGHGYTF. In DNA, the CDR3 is TGTGCTAGTGGTTTTTTCAGGAGGGGGCATGGCTACACCTTC.

CDR3 amino acids: CASSLHGLAGVSGELFF. As DNA, the CDR3 is TGTGCCAGCAGCCTCCATGGACTAGCGGGAGTTTCCGGGGAGCTGTTTTTT. This chain joins TRBV28 and TRBJ2-2, with 13 bases identical to TRBD2. V shed 6 bases, J shed 6 bases, and the junction held 10 bases outside the gene matches. The CDR3 loop spans 17 amino acids. Germline CDR1 and CDR2: MDHEN and SYDVKM. The whole variable domain, filled in from reference TRBV28 and TRBJ2-2, reads DVKVTQSSRYLVKRTGEKVFLECVQDMDHENMFWYRQDPGLGLRLIYFSYDVKMKEKGDIPEGYSVSREKKERFSLILESASTNQTSMYLCASSLHGLAGVSGELFFGEGSRLTVL.

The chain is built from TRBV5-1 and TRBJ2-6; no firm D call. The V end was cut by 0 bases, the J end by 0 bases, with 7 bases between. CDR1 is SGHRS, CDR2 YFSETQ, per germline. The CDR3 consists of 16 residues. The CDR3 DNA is TGCGCCAGCAGCTTGGATCCGGGCTCTGGGGCCAACGTCCTGACTTTC. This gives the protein CASSLDPGSGANVLTF.

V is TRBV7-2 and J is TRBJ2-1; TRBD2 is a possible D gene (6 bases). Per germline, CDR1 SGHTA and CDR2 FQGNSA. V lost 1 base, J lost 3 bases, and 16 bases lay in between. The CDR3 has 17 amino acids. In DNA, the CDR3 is TGTGCCAGCAGCTTAGGACCCGGGACTTGGAGCTACAATGAGCAGTTCTTC. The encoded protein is CASSLGPGTWSYNEQFF.

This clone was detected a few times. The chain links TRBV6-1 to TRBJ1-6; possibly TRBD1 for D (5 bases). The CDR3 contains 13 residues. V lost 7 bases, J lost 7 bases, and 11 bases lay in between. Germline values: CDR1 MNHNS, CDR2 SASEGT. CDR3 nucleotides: TGTGCCAGCAACGACCCAGGGAATTCACCCCTCCACTTT. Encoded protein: CASNDPGNSPLHF.